Listed below are T cell receptor beta chains from one sample, sequenced in a study of blood T cell repertoires in COVID-19. Sequencing was performed with immunoSEQ multiplex PCR; in TCRdb, only in-frame clones are kept and a portion is missing. Seen here are a few hundred thousand clones, 65% to 90% observed once, and the top ten hold about 4.2%. The sequenced material came from PBMCs or T cells enriched from blood (not recorded which). The receptors come from a middle-aged woman with acute COVID-19. CDR3s include the opening cysteine and the closing phenylalanine or tryptophan. D genes are given only for firm matches. The size field is filled for only some rows; it gives once, few, many or a size class.

>NA|NA|TRBJ2-2|TRBV5-1
TGCGCCAGCAGCTTGGTTCAGGCGAACACCGGGGAGCTGTTTTTT
CASSLVQANTGELFF
>NA|NA|TRBJ1-2|TRBV27
TGTGCCAGCAGTTTATTAGGGCAGGGAAATTATGGCTACACCTTC
CASSLLGQGNYGYTF
>NA|once|TRBJ2-2|TRBV6-2/TRBV6-3
TGTGCCAGCAGTTCATCCTGGGCAGTACAGGGAACCGGGGAGCTGTTTTTT
CASSSSWAVQGTGELFF
>NA|NA|TRBJ1-2|TRBV28
TGTGCCAGCAGCCCTTTGACAGGCTATGGCTACACCTTC
CASSPLTGYGYTF
>NA|NA|TRBJ2-7|TRBV9
TGTGCCAGCAGCGTAGAGGGGGTTCCCTACGAGCAGTACTTC
CASSVEGVPYEQYF
>NA|NA|TRBJ1-5|TRBV7-8
TGTGCCAGCAGCTCGGGCGGGGGGAACACCTGGGGCAGTGGACAGCCCCAGCATTTT
CASSSGGGNTWGSGQPQHF
>TRBD1|NA|TRBJ1-2|TRBV10-3
TGTGCCATCCCGGACAGGGTCCATGGTGGCTACACCTTC
CAIPDRVHGGYTF
>NA|NA|TRBJ1-1|TRBV11-2
TGTGCCAGCAGCTTAGGTCGCAGGGCCCAGGGATGGACTGAAGCTTTCTTT
CASSLGRRAQGWTEAFF
>NA|once|TRBJ2-1|TRBV2
TGTGCCAGCAGGGAGTTTGAGTATGAGCAGTTCTTC
CASREFEYEQFF
>NA|NA|TRBJ2-7|TRBV25-1
TGTGCCAGCAGACAGGGGGGGTCCTACGAGCAGTACTTC
CASRQGGSYEQYF
>TRBD1|NA|TRBJ2-7|TRBV10-3
TGTGCCATCAGGAAAACAGGGGGTCCGGGGGAGCAGTACTTC
CAIRKTGGPGEQYF
>NA|NA|TRBJ2-3|TRBV27
TGTGCCAGCAGTTTGAGCAGGGGAGGGGTCACAGATACGCAGTATTTT
CASSLSRGGVTDTQYF
>NA|NA|TRBJ1-1|TRBV5-6
TGTGCCAGCAGGTTCCTACAGACAAAGAACACTGAAGCTTTCTTT
CASRFLQTKNTEAFF
>TRBD1|NA|TRBJ2-7|TRBV7-8
TGTGCCAGCAGCTCTAGAGGGACAGGGGGCGACGAGCAGTACTTC
CASSSRGTGGDEQYF
>TRBD2|once|TRBJ2-1|TRBV5-1
TGCGCCAGCAGCGAGAGCGGGAGTTACTCCTACAATGAGCAGTTCTTC
CASSESGSYSYNEQFF
>NA|NA|TRBJ1-6|TRBV6-6
TGTGCCAGCAGTCCCCCAGGGTCCAGCTCCTATAATTCACCCCTCCACTTT
CASSPPGSSSYNSPLHF
>NA|NA|TRBJ1-4|TRBV12-3/TRBV12-4
TGTGCCAGCAGCAGACAGACTAATGAAAAACTGTTTTTT
CASSRQTNEKLFF
>TRBD1|NA|TRBJ2-5|TRBV11-2
TGTGCCAGCAGCTTAGAGGGACAGGTCCAAGAGACCCAGTACTTC
CASSLEGQVQETQYF
>TRBD2|once|TRBJ2-3|TRBV29-1
TGCAGCGTTGAAATTGGACTAGCGGGAGGGTCGGGGCAGTATTTT
CSVEIGLAGGSGQYF
>NA|NA|TRBJ2-1|TRBV27
TGTGCCAGCAGTTTACTAGGAGGGATCTCCTACAATGAGCAGTTCTTC
CASSLLGGISYNEQFF
>TRBD1|NA|TRBJ2-2|TRBV7-2
TGTGCCAGCAGCCCCGCCCCAGGGCGGACAGGGGTCGCCGGGGAGCTGTTTTTT
CASSPAPGRTGVAGELFF
>TRBD2|NA|TRBJ2-3|TRBV9
TGTGCCAGCAGCGTAGCCCCTAGCGGGGGAGGAGATACGCAGTATTTT
CASSVAPSGGGDTQYF
>TRBD1|NA|TRBJ1-2|TRBV7-9
TGTGCCAGCGAGGGACAGGGGTCCTATGGCTACACCTTC
CASEGQGSYGYTF
>NA|NA|TRBJ2-1|TRBV2
TGTGCCAGCAGGACTAATAGCGGAAGTTTCAATGAGCAGTTCTTC
CASRTNSGSFNEQFF
>TRBD2|NA|TRBJ2-1|TRBV18
TGTGCCAGCTCACCTGGACTAGTCTCCTTCAATGAGCAGTTCTTC
CASSPGLVSFNEQFF
>TRBD1|NA|TRBJ1-1|TRBV6-5
TGTGCCAGCAGTTCAAGACAGGGGAGAGGTGAAGCTTTCTTT
CASSSRQGRGEAFF